The next 21 T cell receptor beta chains were all read from a single sample in a study of T cell repertoires in cytomegalovirus infection. MiXCR, run by TCRdb on the reads, gives a single entry per CDR3 protein. The table lists about 100,000 distinct CDR3 sequences, around a quarter of them singletons. The sample taken for sequencing was CD8+ T cells from PBMCs. Receptors originate from a human donor in good health (CMV status not recorded). Some clones in this sample may be carry-over from other donors' samples.

A few counts support this clonotype. The chain links TRBV10-1 to TRBJ2-1; no firm D call. The CDR3 is made up of 14 amino acids. The germline V and J ends were trimmed by 2 bases and 4 bases, with 9 bases remaining between them. Germline V gene data show CDR1 as WNHNN and CDR2 as SYGVQD (reference sequence). The CDR3 sequence is CASSEREIYNEQFF. The CDR3 DNA reads TGCGCCAGCAGTGAGAGGGAAATTTACAATGAGCAGTTCTTC.

The chain couples TRBV5-1 to TRBJ2-7; D assignment may be TRBD1 or TRBD2 (5 bases each). The CDR3 spans 12 residues. Germline V gives CDR1 SGHRS, CDR2 YFSETQ. V was cut by 1 base and J by 6 bases, with 8 bases left in between. Here the CDR3 reads CASSLKGSEQYF. In DNA, the CDR3 is TGCGCCAGCAGCTTGAAGGGGAGCGAGCAGTACTTC.

This clonotype showed up just a few times. This chain connects TRBV6-2 or TRBV6-3 to TRBJ2-7, with a tentative D call TRBD2 (5 bases). Germline values: CDR1 MNHEY, CDR2 SVGEGT. The CDR3 has 16 amino acids. Trimming left V 0 bases short and J 2 bases short, with 14 bases between. The CDR3 coding sequence is TGTGCCAGCAGTTACTCGATCGGTAGCGCAACCTACGAGCAGTACTTC. Its translation is CASSYSIGSATYEQYF.

The chain joins TRBV25-1 to TRBJ1-2; TRBD1 aligns across 11 bases. Germline CDR1 reads MGHDK; CDR2 reads SYGVNS. This CDR3 has 13 amino acids. V was pared by 10 bases and J by 11 bases, with 12 bases of the junction left unmatched. The CDR3 spells CATWTGGLWGYTF. The CDR3 DNA follows: TGTGCCACCTGGACAGGGGGCCTCTGGGGGTACACCTTC.

CDR3 DNA sequence: TGCGCCAGCAGCCAAGATGAGGAGACAGGTAACGCTTTCTTT. Amino acid sequence: CASSQDEETGNAFF. V and J are TRBV4-3 and TRBJ1-1; D possibly corresponds to TRBD1 (6 bases). There are 14 residues in the CDR3. CDR1 LGHNA and CDR2 YSLEER come from the germline V gene. Trimming removed 0 bases from V and 11 bases from J, with 16 bases in between.

This chain joins TRBV24-1 and TRBJ1-4; no reliable D call. Trimming cost V 5 bases and J 3 bases, with 9 bases left between them. There are 14 residues in the CDR3. Germline V gene data show CDR1 as KGHDR and CDR2 as SFDVKD. The CDR3 here is CATSAPTSNEKLFF. The DNA of the CDR3 is TGTGCCACCAGTGCCCCGACTTCTAATGAAAAACTGTTTTTT.

This rearrangement joins TRBV20-1 to TRBJ1-5; D possibly corresponds to TRBD1 (5 bases). Trimming pared 2 bases from V and 9 bases from J, leaving 20 bases between. The CDR3 loop spans 15 amino acids. Germline values: CDR1 DFQATT, CDR2 SNEGSKA (reference sequence). The CDR3 reads CSARNGAGVPGPQHF. For the CDR3, the DNA is TGCAGTGCTAGAAATGGGGCGGGGGTCCCGGGGCCCCAGCATTTT.

The chain couples TRBV10-3 to TRBJ2-1; 8 bases are a match to TRBD2. The CDR3 loop spans 15 amino acids. V lost 3 bases to trimming and J lost 8 bases; unmatched junction nucleotides: 9. The germline V gene has CDR1 ENHRY and CDR2 SYGVKD. CDR3 loop: CAISESAGGVDEQFF. For the CDR3, the DNA is TGTGCCATCAGTGAATCTGCGGGGGGCGTGGATGAGCAGTTCTTC.

Only a few counts were recorded for this clonotype. The V call is TRBV9, the J call TRBJ1-1; 7 bases match TRBD1. There are 15 residues in the CDR3. The V segment lost 2 bases and the J segment 1 base; nucleotides outside the gene matches: 5. Germline V gene lookup returns CDR1 SGDLS and CDR2 YYNGEE. DNA for the CDR3: TGTGCCAGCAGCGTGACAGGGAACCCGAACACTGAAGCTTTCTTT. It is translated as CASSVTGNPNTEAFF. Full variable domain (rest looked up from reference TRBV9 and TRBJ1-1): DSGVTQTPKHLITATGQRVTLRCSPRSGDLSVYWYQQSLDQGLQFLIQYYNGEERAKGNILERFSAQQFPDLHSELNLSSLELGDSALYFCASSVTGNPNTEAFFGQGTRLTVV.

This chain uses TRBV5-6 with TRBJ2-1; D might be TRBD1 or TRBD2, each matching 5 bases. The CDR3 spans 16 residues. From germline, CDR1 is SGHDT and CDR2 YYEEEE. Deletions cut 4 bases from V and 4 bases from J, with 18 bases between. CDR3 in DNA: TGTGCCAGCAGCGGGGGTTGGGCTGGGCGGTACAATGAGCAGTTCTTC. It yields the protein CASSGGWAGRYNEQFF.

The genes are TRBV28 and TRBJ2-7; D might be TRBD1 (6 bases). The CDR3 extends over 15 amino acids. The V and J ends lost 3 bases and 4 bases respectively, with 16 bases between them. Germline assignment: CDR1 MDHEN and CDR2 SYDVKM. CDR3 residues: CASSFWDRQAYEQYF. The CDR3 nucleotides read TGTGCCAGCAGTTTTTGGGACCGACAGGCGTACGAGCAGTACTTC. Combining the CDR3 with reference TRBV28 and TRBJ2-7 gives the whole variable domain DVKVTQSSRYLVKRTGEKVFLECVQDMDHENMFWYRQDPGLGLRLIYFSYDVKMKEKGDIPEGYSVSREKKERFSLILESASTNQTSMYLCASSFWDRQAYEQYFGPGTRLTVT.

In this sample, this clonotype turned up many times. The genes are TRBV7-2 and TRBJ1-5; 10 bases are a match to TRBD1. CDR1 SGHTA and CDR2 FQGNSA come from the germline V gene. The V segment lost 0 bases and the J segment 5 bases; nucleotides outside the gene matches: 1. This CDR3 is 15 amino acids long. Written as DNA, the CDR3 is TGTGCCAGCAGCTTAGCGGGACAGGGGTATCAGCCCCAGCATTTT. Translating it yields CASSLAGQGYQPQHF. Full variable domain (rest looked up from reference TRBV7-2 and TRBJ1-5): GAGVSQSPSNKVTEKGKDVELRCDPISGHTALYWYRQSLGQGLEFLIYFQGNSAPDKSGLPSDRFSAERTGGSVSTLTIQRTQQEDSAVYLCASSLAGQGYQPQHFGDGTRLSIL.

This clonotype was seen repeatedly, ten times or more. This sequence joins TRBV10-3 and TRBJ2-7; TRBD2 matches 11 bases. Germline CDR1 is ENHRY and CDR2 is SYGVKD. With V trimmed by 4 bases and J by 3 bases, 8 bases remained unmatched. The CDR3 sequence is 16 residues long. Written as DNA, the CDR3 is TGTGCCATCAGTGTCTCAAAAACTAGCGGGGGCTACGAGCAGTACTTC. Residues: CAISVSKTSGGYEQYF.

This clonotype appeared a few times. This rearrangement joins TRBV12-3 or TRBV12-4 to TRBJ1-2, with D possibly being TRBD1 (6 bases). This CDR3 spans 15 amino acids. Trimming took 5 bases from V and 6 from J, leaving 19 bases between them. The CDR3 here is CASSPPWTEGHGYTF. The CDR3 DNA is TGTGCCAGCAGTCCCCCCTGGACAGAAGGCCATGGCTACACCTTC.

This clonotype came up many times. V usage is TRBV19 and J usage is TRBJ2-7; 11 nucleotides match TRBD1. J gave up 4 bases and V 5 bases, and 7 bases lay outside the gene matches. The CDR3 runs 15 residues. Germline V gene lookup returns CDR1 LNHDA and CDR2 SQIVND (reference sequence). CDR3 loop: CASSPDRGLPYEQYF. Written as DNA, the CDR3 is TGTGCCAGTAGTCCGGACAGGGGGCTACCATACGAGCAGTACTTC.

The chain joins TRBV20-1 to TRBJ2-7; no clear D. This CDR3 comprises 15 residues. Germline V gene data show CDR1 as DFQATT and CDR2 as SNEGSKA (reference sequence). V dropped 0 bases and J dropped 3 bases, with 15 bases sitting between them. The CDR3 sequence is CSARDLRQDGYEQYF. In nucleotides, the CDR3 is TGCAGTGCTAGAGATCTCCGCCAGGATGGCTACGAGCAGTACTTC.

This clonotype was detected a few times. The CDR3, as DNA: TGCAGCGTTGATATTGCGGGGAGCACAGATACGCAGTATTTT. As protein: CSVDIAGSTDTQYF. The V call is TRBV29-1, the J call TRBJ2-3, with D possibly TRBD2 on 6 matching bases. The CDR3 extends over 14 amino acids. Germline CDR1 is SQVTM and CDR2 is ANQGSEA. V lost 3 bases and J lost 0, with 10 bases in between.

This clonotype came up a few times. The chain carries TRBV10-3 and TRBJ1-1; D unclear. The CDR3 sequence is 14 residues long. With 3 bases removed from V and 1 base from J, the gap between germline ends came to 9 bases. The germline gives CDR1 ENHRY, CDR2 SYGVKD. In DNA, the CDR3 is TGTGCCATCAGTGAAATAACGGAGAACACTGAAGCTTTCTTT. It encodes CAISEITENTEAFF.

This clonotype came up a few times. The chain has TRBV4-1 and TRBJ2-5, with D maybe TRBD2 (5 bases). The CDR3 is 15 residues long. V was shortened by 4 bases and J by 2 bases, with 14 bases between the two germline ends. Per the germline V gene, CDR1 is MGHRA and CDR2 is YSYEKL. CDR3 in DNA: TGCGCCAGCAGCCCAAGCAACAGCGGACAAGAGACCCAGTACTTC. This encodes CASSPSNSGQETQYF.

The chain is built from TRBV29-1 and TRBJ2-1; D may be TRBD2 (6 bases). V lost 2 bases and J 0 bases, leaving 14 bases between the germline ends. This CDR3 is 16 amino acids long. The germline V gene encodes CDR1 SQVTM and CDR2 ANQGSEA. In DNA form, the CDR3 reads TGCAGCGTTGAAAAAGAGGGAGGAACCTCCTACAATGAGCAGTTCTTC. It specifies CSVEKEGGTSYNEQFF.

The chain carries TRBV7-2 and TRBJ2-1; 9 nucleotides line up with TRBD2. CDR1 is SGHTA, CDR2 FQGNSA, per germline. The CDR3 covers 16 residues. Germline trimming cut 2 bases from V and 8 bases from J; bases unmatched to any gene: 10. The CDR3 is CASSLLFRGGADEQFF. CDR3 DNA sequence: TGTGCCAGCAGCTTATTATTCCGCGGGGGGGCGGATGAGCAGTTCTTC.